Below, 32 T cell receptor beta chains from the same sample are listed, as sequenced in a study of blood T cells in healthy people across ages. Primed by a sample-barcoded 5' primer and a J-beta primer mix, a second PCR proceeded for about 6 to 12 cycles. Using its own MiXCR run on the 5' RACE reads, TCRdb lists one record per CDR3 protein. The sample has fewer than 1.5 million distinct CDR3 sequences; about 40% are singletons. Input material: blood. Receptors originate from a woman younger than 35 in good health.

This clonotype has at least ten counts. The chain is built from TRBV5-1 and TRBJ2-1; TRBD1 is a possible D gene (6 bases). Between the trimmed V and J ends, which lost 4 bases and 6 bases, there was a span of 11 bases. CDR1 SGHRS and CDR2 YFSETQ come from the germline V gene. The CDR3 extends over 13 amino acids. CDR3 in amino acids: CASSSGTTNEQFF. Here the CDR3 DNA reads TGCGCCAGCAGCAGTGGGACAACCAATGAGCAGTTCTTC.

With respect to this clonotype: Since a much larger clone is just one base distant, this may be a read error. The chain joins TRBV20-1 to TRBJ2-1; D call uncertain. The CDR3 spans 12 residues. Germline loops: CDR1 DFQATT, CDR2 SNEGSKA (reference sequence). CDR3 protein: CRARYDNSEQFF. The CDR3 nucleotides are TGCAGGGCCCGATATGATAACAGTGAGCAGTTCTTC.

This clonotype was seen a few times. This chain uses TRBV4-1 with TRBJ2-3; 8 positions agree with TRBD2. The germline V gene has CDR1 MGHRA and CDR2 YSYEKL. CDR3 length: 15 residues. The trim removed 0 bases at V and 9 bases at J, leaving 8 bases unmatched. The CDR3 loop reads CASSQESGRSETQYF. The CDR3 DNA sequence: TGCGCCAGCAGCCAAGAGAGCGGGAGAAGTGAGACGCAGTATTTT.

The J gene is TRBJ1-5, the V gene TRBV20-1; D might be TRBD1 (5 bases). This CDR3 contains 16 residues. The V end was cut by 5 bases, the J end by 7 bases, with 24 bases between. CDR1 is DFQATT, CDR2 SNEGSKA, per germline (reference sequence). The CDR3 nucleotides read TGCAGTGCTCGACCTAAGCCGACAGAAACGGGGCAGCCCCAGCATTTT. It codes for CSARPKPTETGQPQHF.

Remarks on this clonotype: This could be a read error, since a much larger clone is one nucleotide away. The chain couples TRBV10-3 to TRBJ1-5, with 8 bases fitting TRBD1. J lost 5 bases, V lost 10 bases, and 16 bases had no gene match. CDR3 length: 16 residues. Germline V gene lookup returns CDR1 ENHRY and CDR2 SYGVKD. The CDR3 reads CATTETKDRGYQPQHF. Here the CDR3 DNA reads TGTGCCACCACCGAAACGAAAGACAGGGGATATCAGCCCCAGCATTTT.

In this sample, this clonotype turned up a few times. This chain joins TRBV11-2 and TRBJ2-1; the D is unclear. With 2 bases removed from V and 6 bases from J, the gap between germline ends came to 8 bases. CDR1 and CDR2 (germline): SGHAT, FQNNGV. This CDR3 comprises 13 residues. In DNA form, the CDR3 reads TGTGCCAGCAGCTTATCCCATGGCAATGAGCAGTTCTTC. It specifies CASSLSHGNEQFF.

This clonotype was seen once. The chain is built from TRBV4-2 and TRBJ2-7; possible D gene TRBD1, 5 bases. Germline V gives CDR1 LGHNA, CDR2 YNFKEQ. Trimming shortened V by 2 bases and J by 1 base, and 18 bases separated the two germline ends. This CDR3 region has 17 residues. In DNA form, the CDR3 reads TGTGCCAGCAGCCAAACCCTCGGGTTGGGGCCATCCTACGAGCAGTACTTC. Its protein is CASSQTLGLGPSYEQYF.

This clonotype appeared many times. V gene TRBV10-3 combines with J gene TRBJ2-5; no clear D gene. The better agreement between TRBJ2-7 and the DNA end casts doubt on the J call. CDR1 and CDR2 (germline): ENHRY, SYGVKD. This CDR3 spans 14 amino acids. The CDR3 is CAISGVGIGGEQYF. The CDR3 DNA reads TGTGCCATCAGTGGAGTAGGGATCGGCGGCGAGCAGTACTTC.

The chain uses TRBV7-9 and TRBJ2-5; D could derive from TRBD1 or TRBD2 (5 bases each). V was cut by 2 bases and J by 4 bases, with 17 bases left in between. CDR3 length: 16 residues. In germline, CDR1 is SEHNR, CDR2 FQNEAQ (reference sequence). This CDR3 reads CASSLWGQGVSETQYF. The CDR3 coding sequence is TGTGCCAGCAGCTTATGGGGCCAGGGAGTATCAGAGACCCAGTACTTC.

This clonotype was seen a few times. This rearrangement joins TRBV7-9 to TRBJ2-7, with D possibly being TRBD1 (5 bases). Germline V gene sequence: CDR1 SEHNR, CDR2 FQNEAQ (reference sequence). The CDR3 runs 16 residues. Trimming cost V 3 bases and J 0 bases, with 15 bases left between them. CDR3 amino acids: CASSFYRQLGSYEQYF. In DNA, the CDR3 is TGTGCCAGCAGCTTTTACAGGCAGCTCGGCTCCTACGAGCAGTACTTC.

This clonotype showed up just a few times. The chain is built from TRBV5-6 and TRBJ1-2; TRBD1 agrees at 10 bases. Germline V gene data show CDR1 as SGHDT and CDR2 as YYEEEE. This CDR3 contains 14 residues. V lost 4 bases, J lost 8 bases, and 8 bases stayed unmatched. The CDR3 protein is CASSSGTGAEGYTF. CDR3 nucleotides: TGTGCCAGCAGCAGTGGGACAGGGGCGGAGGGCTACACCTTC.

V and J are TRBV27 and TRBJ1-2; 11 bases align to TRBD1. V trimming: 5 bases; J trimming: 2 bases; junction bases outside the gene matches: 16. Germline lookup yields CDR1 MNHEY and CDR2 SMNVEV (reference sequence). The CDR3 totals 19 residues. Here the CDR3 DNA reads TGTGCCAGCAGTCCCCTCTCCCGGGACAGGGGGACCGGGAACTATGGCTACACCTTC. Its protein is CASSPLSRDRGTGNYGYTF.

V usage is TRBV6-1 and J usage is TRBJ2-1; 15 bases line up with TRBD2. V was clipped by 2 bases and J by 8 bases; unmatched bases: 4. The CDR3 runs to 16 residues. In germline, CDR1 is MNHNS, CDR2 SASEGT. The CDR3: CASSEPGLAGGHEQFF. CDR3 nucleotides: TGTGCCAGCAGTGAACCGGGACTAGCGGGAGGTCATGAGCAGTTCTTC.

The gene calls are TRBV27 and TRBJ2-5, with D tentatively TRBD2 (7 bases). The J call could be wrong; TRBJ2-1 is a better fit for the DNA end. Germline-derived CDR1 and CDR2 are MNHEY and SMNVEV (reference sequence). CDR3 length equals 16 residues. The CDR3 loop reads CASSSGGARVEETQFF. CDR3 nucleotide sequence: TGTGCCAGCAGTTCTGGGGGGGCCAGGGTTGAGGAGACCCAGTTCTTC.

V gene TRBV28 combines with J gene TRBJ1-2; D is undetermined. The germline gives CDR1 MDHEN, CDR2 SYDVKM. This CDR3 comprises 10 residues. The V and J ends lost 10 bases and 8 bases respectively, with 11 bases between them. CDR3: CATRTFGYTF. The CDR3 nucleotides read TGTGCCACCAGGACCTTCGGCTACACCTTC.

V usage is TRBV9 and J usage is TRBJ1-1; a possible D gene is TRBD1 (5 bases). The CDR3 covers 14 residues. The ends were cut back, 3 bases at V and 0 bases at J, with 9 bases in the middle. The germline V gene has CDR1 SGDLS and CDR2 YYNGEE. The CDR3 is CASSEGLMNTEAFF. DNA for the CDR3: TGTGCCAGCAGCGAGGGGCTAATGAACACTGAAGCTTTCTTT. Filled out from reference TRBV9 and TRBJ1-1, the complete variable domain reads DSGVTQTPKHLITATGQRVTLRCSPRSGDLSVYWYQQSLDQGLQFLIQYYNGEERAKGNILERFSAQQFPDLHSELNLSSLELGDSALYFCASSEGLMNTEAFFGQGTRLTVV.

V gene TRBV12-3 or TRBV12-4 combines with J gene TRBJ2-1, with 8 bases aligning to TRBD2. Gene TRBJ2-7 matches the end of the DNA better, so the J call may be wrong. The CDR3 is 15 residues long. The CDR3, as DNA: TGTGCCAGCAGGCCAACCGGGACTAGATACAATGAGCAGTACTTC. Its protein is CASRPTGTRYNEQYF.

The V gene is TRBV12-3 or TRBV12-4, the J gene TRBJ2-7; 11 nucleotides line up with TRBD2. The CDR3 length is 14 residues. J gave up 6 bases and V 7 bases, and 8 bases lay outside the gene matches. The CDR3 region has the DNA TGTGCCAGCAATCCGACTAGCGGGATTTCCGAGCAGTACTTC. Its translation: CASNPTSGISEQYF.

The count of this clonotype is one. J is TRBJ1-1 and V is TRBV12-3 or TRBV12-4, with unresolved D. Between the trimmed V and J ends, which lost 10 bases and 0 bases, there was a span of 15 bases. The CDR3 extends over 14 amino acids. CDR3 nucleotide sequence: TGTGCCACATCTCTTTCGACACTGAACACTGAAGCTTTCTTT. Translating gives CATSLSTLNTEAFF.

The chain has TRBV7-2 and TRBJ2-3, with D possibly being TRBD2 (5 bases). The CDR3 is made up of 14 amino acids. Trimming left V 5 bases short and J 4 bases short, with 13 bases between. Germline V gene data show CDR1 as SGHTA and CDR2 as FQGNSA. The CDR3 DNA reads TGTGCCAGCAGCCGGGCGGAGGCGGCAGATACGCAGTATTTT. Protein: CASSRAEAADTQYF.

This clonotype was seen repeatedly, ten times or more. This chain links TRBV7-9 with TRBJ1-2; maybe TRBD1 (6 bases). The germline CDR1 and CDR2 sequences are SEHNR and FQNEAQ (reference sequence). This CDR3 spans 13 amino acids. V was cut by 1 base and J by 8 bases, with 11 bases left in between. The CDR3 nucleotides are TGTGCCAGCAGCTTAGAGACCAGGGGAGGCTACACCTTC. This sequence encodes CASSLETRGGYTF.

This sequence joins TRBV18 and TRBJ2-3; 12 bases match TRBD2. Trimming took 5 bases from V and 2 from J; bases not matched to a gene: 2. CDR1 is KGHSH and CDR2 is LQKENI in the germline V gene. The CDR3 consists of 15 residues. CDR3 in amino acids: CASSWTSGDTDTQYF. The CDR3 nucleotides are TGTGCCAGCTCATGGACTAGCGGGGACACAGATACGCAGTATTTT.

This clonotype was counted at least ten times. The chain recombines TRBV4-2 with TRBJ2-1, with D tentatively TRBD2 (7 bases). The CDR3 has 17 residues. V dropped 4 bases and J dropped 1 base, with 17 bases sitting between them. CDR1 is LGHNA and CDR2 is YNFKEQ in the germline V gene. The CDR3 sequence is CASSLEGGSTSYNEQFF. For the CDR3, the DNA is TGTGCCAGCAGCCTTGAGGGGGGGAGTACATCCTACAATGAGCAGTTCTTC.

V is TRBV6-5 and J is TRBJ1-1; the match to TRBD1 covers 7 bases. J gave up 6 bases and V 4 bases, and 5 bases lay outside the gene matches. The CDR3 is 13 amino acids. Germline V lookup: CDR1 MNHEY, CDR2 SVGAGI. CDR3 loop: CASSSGQVAEAFF. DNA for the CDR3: TGTGCCAGCAGTTCTGGACAGGTCGCTGAAGCTTTCTTT.

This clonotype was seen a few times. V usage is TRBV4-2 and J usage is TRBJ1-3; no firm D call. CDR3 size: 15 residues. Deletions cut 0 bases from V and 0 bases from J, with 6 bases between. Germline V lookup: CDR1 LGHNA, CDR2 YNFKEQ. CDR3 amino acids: CASSQEGTSGNTIYF. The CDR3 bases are TGTGCCAGCAGCCAAGAAGGCACCTCTGGAAACACCATATATTTT.

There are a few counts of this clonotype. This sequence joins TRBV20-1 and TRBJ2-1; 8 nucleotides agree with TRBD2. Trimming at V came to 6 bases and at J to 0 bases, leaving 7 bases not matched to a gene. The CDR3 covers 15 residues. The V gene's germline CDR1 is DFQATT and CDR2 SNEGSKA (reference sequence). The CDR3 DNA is TGCAGTGCCCAAGAGGGGACTAGCTCCTACAATGAGCAGTTCTTC. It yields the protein CSAQEGTSSYNEQFF.

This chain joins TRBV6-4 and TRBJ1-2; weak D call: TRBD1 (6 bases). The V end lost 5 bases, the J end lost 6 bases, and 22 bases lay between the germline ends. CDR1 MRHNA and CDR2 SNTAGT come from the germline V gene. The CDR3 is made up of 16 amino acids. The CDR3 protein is CASSTEPRGGRDGYTF. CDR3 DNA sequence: TGTGCCAGCAGTACCGAACCCAGGGGAGGGCGGGATGGCTACACCTTC.

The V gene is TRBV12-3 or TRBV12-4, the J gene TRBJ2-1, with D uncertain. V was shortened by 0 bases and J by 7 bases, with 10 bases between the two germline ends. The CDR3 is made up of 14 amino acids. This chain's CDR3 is CASSLAPAGNEQFF. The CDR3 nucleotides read TGTGCCAGCAGTTTAGCCCCGGCCGGGAATGAGCAGTTCTTC.

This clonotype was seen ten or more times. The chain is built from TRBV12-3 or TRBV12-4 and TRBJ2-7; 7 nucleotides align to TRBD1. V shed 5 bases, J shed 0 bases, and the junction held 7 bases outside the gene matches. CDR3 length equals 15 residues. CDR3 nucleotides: TGTGCCAGCAGTCCCGAGACAGGGAGCTCCTACGAGCAGTACTTC. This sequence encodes CASSPETGSSYEQYF.

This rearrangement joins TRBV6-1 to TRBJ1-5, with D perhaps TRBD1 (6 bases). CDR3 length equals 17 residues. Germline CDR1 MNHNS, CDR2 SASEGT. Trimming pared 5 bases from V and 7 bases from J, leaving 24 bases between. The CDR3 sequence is CASSRYKRQVEGQPQHF. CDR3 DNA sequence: TGTGCCAGCAGTCGTTACAAGCGACAGGTCGAAGGCCAGCCCCAGCATTTT.

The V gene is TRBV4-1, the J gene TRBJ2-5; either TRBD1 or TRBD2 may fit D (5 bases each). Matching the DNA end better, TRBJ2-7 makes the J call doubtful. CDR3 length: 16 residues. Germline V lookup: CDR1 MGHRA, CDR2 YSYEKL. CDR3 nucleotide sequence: TGCGCCAGCAGCAAAGGGGTCGGGGCTAGCTCCTACGAGCAGTACTTC. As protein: CASSKGVGASSYEQYF.

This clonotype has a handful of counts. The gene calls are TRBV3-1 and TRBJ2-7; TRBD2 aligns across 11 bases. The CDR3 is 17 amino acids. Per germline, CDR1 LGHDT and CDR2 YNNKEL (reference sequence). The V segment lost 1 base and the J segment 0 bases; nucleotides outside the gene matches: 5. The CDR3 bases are TGTGCCAGCAGCCAAGCCACCGGGACTAGCGGCTCCTACGAGCAGTACTTC. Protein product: CASSQATGTSGSYEQYF.